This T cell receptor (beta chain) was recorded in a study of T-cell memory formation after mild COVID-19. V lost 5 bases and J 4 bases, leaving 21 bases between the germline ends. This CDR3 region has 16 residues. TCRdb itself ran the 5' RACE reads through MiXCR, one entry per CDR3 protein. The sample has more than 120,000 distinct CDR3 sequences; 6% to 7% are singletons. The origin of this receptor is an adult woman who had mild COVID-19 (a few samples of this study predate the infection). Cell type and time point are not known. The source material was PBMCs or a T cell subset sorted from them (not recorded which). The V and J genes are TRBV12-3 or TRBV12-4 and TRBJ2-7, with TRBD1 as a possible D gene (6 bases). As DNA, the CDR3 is TGTGCCAGCAGTCCCCCCATTTTAGGGGGTCCGTACGAGCAGTACTTC. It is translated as CASSPPILGGPYEQYF.